The clone carrying this TCR beta chain was seen once. Its antigen remains unidentified. This entry belongs to a study of T cell responses to AZD1222 COVID-19 vaccine. Regarding the study as a whole: Regions 160-218 and 743-854 held dominance among vaccine-associated CD4 TCRs, which spanned spike. At study baseline, merely five or six AZD1222 recipients were seropositive. Spike-specific TCR depth and breadth grew after two AZD1222 doses.

Second doses at about 4 or about 12 weeks were pooled. The table came from immunoSEQ multiplex PCR; TCRdb's copy has only in-frame clones and leaves some out. This table has under 130,000 clones, about 85% appearing once. The receptor comes from an adult who received the AZD1222 COVID-19 vaccine. This specimen was peripheral blood, taken 28 days after the second AZD1222 dose.

This CDR3 reads CASSSITSLNEQFF. CDR3 bases: TGCGCCAGCAGCTCCATCACAAGCCTCAATGAGCAGTTCTTC. The chain combines TRBV5-1 with TRBJ2-1, with D uncertain. Trimming left V 3 bases short and J 6 bases short, with 13 bases between. The germline CDR1 and CDR2 sequences are SGHRS and YFSETQ. The CDR3 length is 14 residues. The complete variable domain, with remaining parts taken from reference TRBV5-1 and TRBJ2-1, reads KAGVTQTPRYLIKTRGQQVTLSCSPISGHRSVSWYQQTPGQGLQFLFEYFSETQRNKGNFPGRFSGRQFSNSRSEMNVSTLELGDSALYLCASSSITSLNEQFFGPGTRLTVL.